This T cell receptor (beta chain) is drawn from a study of shared clonotypes between healthy human individuals. CD8 cells regarded as naive lacked CD45RO, were positively chosen for CCR7, and omitted terminally differentiated effector memory CD45RA+ cells. Using immunoSEQ multiplex PCR, the repertoire was profiled, and TCRdb retains in-frame clones only, with some absent. In the table there are about 2.2 million clones, under 95% of which are singletons. J lost 0 bases, V lost 5 bases, and 9 bases had no gene match. Looked up from germline, CDR1 is LNHNV and CDR2 is YYDKDF (reference sequence). There are 17 residues in the CDR3.

The chain has TRBV15 and TRBJ2-1; 8 nucleotides align to TRBD2. This TCR derives from a man between 18 and 29 years old in good health. Some clones in this sample may be carry-over from other donors' samples. The source material was naive CD8+ T cells from PBMCs. CDR3 in DNA: TGTGCCACCAGCCCCCGAGGAAGCGGGAGCTCCTACAATGAGCAGTTCTTC. This codes for CATSPRGSGSSYNEQFF.